This T cell receptor beta chain comes out of a study of cytomegalovirus exposure and HLA in healthy donors. Those who donated were healthy bone marrow donors. The study ran its PCR with 60 Vbeta and 13 Jbeta primers. Assay used: immunoSEQ multiplex PCR; TCRdb lists only in-frame clones, some missing. The sample yields 200,000 or so clones, 75% to 80% seen once. This CDR3 has 14 amino acids. From germline, CDR1 is LGHNA and CDR2 YSLEER. The junction had 3 bases not matched to a gene; V was cut back by 3 bases and J by 4 bases. Concerning this clone: No antigen is known for it.

Points from the study as a whole: The presence/absence work took it that sequencing depth was about the same across donors. Clonal expansion, a later analysis showed, was greater in HLA-associated TCR beta chains than in equally common others. Later, an analysis found that common viral pathogens appeared to be linked with several of the most significant clusters.

This TCR derives from a man aged 18 to 29 in good health and CMV-seronegative. The chain has TRBV4-3 and TRBJ1-2; TRBD1 aligns across 9 bases. What was sequenced was PBMCs. The CDR3 reads CASSHDRGGYGYTF. The CDR3 nucleotides are TGCGCCAGCAGCCATGACAGGGGGGGCTATGGCTACACCTTC.